Listed below are T cell receptor beta chains from one sample, sequenced in a study of blood T cell repertoires in COVID-19. Measured with immunoSEQ multiplex PCR; TCRdb has only the in-frame clones, and not every one. The table includes more than 250,000 clones, approximately 83% detected once. The specimen sequenced was peripheral blood. These receptors originate from a woman between 25 and 40 years old who had recovered from COVID-19. Both conserved end residues are part of each CDR3. The D gene is left open where the match is weak.

TRBJ1-3 NA TRBV19 CASSITAAGDSGNTIYF
TRBJ2-7 NA TRBV21-1 CASFFLFTASYEQYF
TRBJ2-2 TRBD2 TRBV2 CASRGLANTGELFF
TRBJ2-7 TRBD1 TRBV6-5 CASSYQQGGEQYF
TRBJ1-1 NA TRBV18 CASSPRENTEAFF
TRBJ2-3 NA TRBV3-1/TRBV3-2 CASSQGLEAELDTQYF
TRBJ2-3 TRBD1 TRBV7-9 CASSSSGTGDTDTQYF
TRBJ2-7 NA TRBV21-1 CASRAGGIFYEQYF
TRBJ1-4 NA TRBV29-1 CSVRGVRTNEKLFF
TRBJ2-1 NA TRBV5-4 CASSKPISSYNEQFF
TRBJ2-6 NA TRBV5-5 CASSLAADSFSGANVLTF
TRBJ2-1 TRBD1 TRBV9 CASSVVGDRGDSSYNEQFF
TRBJ1-2 TRBD1 TRBV12-3/TRBV12-4 CASSTGGGYTF
TRBJ1-3 NA TRBV6-5 CASSFRGNSGNTIYF
TRBJ2-5 TRBD2 TRBV30 CAWKRGGGAGETQYF
TRBJ2-1 TRBD2 TRBV10-3 CASRGGYNEQFF
TRBJ2-1 TRBD1 TRBV24-1 CATSDPGHRGSYNEQFF
TRBJ1-4 NA TRBV11-2 CASSLSRGIEKLFF
TRBJ2-5 NA TRBV13 CASSGSGRETQYF
TRBJ2-5 NA TRBV6-5 CASSYLETQYF
TRBJ2-3 NA TRBV24-1 CATSVGLRRATDTQYF
TRBJ2-2 TRBD1 TRBV5-1 CASSPGQGRSGELFF
TRBJ2-7 NA TRBV19 CASSPSVSGEQYF
TRBJ2-1 TRBD2 TRBV27 CASRPGLAGVGEQFF
TRBJ1-5 NA TRBV19 CAGGYSNQPQHF
TRBJ2-7 NA TRBV20-1 CSASASREQYF
TRBJ2-2 TRBD1 TRBV7-9 CASSLLGTGIGGELFF
TRBJ1-5 TRBD1 TRBV23-1 CASSQSGTGIVQPQHF
TRBJ2-1 TRBD1 TRBV5-6 CASSLLGLGTAYNEQFF
TRBJ2-7 NA TRBV5-4 CASRSRGYDEQYF
TRBJ1-5 NA TRBV5-5 CASSLGGVTGPQHF
TRBJ1-3 NA TRBV7-7 CASSQSLNSGNTIYF
TRBJ2-1 TRBD2 TRBV27 CASSLRGRNNEQFF
TRBJ2-5 NA TRBV5-6 CASSLVGSQQETQYF
TRBJ1-2 TRBD1 TRBV2 CASSEQGASGYTF
TRBJ2-7 TRBD1 TRBV4-1 CASSHDRVGYEQYF
TRBJ1-1 NA TRBV7-9 CAVVQGMNTEAFF
TRBJ2-2 TRBD1 TRBV18 CASSPGPDRAGELFF
TRBJ2-5 NA TRBV6-1 CASSRGGETQYF
TRBJ1-6 NA TRBV30 CAWSVGGGNSPLHF
TRBJ2-2 TRBD1 TRBV24-1 CATRGQFNTGELFF
TRBJ2-3 TRBD2 TRBV7-9 CASSLVTGLADDTQYF
TRBJ1-1 NA TRBV21-1 CASSKDRPMNTEAFF
TRBJ2-7 TRBD2 TRBV28 CASRRSTSGRAYEQYF
TRBJ1-5 NA TRBV3-1/TRBV3-2 CASSLADNQPQHF
TRBJ2-5 NA TRBV28 CASSGGKGQETQYF
TRBJ1-1 NA TRBV7-3 CASSLSAGKNTEAFF
TRBJ2-2 TRBD1 TRBV9 CASSNRQGGPGELFF
TRBJ1-1 TRBD1 TRBV11-2 CASSLRAGQGHSEAFF
TRBJ2-7 NA TRBV5-1 CASSLNSHEQYF
TRBJ2-2 TRBD2 TRBV6-2/TRBV6-3 CASSYESQREWPTGELFF
TRBJ1-2 TRBD1 TRBV3-1/TRBV3-2 CASSQEYRGGYTF
TRBJ2-1 NA TRBV18 CASSPPQRVAWNEQFF
TRBJ2-1 NA TRBV6-6 CASISGNHHGEQFF
TRBJ2-3 TRBD1 TRBV4-1 CASSPPWTGSTDTQYF